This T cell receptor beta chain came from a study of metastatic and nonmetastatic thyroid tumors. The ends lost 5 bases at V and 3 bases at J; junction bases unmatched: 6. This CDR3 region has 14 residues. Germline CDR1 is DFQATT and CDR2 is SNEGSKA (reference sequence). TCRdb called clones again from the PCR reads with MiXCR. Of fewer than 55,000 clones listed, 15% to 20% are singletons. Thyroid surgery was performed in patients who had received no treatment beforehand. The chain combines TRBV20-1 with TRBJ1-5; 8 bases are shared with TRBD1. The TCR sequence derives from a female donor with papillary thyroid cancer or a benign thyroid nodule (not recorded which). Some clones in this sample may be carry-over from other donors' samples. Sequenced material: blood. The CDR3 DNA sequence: TGCAGTGCTGGAGCCAGGGGGCTCAATCAGCCCCAGCATTTT. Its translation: CSAGARGLNQPQHF.